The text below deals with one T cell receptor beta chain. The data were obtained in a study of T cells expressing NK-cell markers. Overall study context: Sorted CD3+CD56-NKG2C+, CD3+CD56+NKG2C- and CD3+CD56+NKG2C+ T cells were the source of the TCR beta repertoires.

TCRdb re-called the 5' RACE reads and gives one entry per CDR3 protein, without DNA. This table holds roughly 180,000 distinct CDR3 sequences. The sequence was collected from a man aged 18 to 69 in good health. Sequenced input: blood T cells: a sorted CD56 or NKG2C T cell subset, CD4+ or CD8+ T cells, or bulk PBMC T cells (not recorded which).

Here the CDR3 reads CASSEESAGHTNYGYTF. V gene TRBV2 combines with J gene TRBJ1-2. This CDR3 comprises 17 residues. CDR1 and CDR2 (germline): SNHLY, FYNNEI.